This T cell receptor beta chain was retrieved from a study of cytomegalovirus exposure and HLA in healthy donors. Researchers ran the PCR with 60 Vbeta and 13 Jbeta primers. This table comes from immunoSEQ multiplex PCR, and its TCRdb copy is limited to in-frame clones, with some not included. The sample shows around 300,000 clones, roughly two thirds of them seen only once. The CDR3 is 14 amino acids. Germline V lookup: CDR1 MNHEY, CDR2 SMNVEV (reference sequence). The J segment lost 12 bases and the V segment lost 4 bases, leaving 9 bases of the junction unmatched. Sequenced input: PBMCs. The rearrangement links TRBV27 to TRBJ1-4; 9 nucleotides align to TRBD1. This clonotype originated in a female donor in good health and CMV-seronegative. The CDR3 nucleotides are TGTGCCAGCAGTTCAGGGACAGGGCGCGGTGAACTGTTTTTT. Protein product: CASSSGTGRGELFF. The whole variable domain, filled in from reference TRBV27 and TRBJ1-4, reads EAQVTQNPRYLITVTGKKLTVTCSQNMNHEYMSWYRQDPGLGLRQIYYSMNVEVTDKGDVPEGYKVSRKEKRNFPLILESPSPNQTSLYFCASSSGTGRGELFFGSGTQLSVL.